This TCR beta chain was sequenced during a study of T cell responses to AZD1222 COVID-19 vaccine. Assay used: immunoSEQ multiplex PCR; TCRdb lists only in-frame clones, some missing. The profile covers some 200,000 clones, with 88% appearing a single time and roughly 26% taken by the ten largest. Details on this clone: The antigen is undetermined.

Regarding the study as a whole: Elevations in Spike-specific TCR breadth and depth followed administration of two AZD1222 doses. After the peak T cell response, and only then, were repertoires sampled. With dominance at 160-218 and 743-854, vaccine-associated CD4 TCRs spanned spike.

The V segment lost 5 bases and the J segment 7 bases; nucleotides outside the gene matches: 19. This CDR3 is 18 amino acids long. Germline V gene data show CDR1 as SGHVS and CDR2 as FQNEAQ. The sample consisted of peripheral blood, taken 28 days after the second AZD1222 dose. The J gene is TRBJ1-5, the V gene TRBV7-8; TRBD1 matches at 8 bases. The clonotype comes from an adult who received the AZD1222 COVID-19 vaccine. CDR3: CASSPFSFMTGVEQPQHF. Here the CDR3 DNA reads TGTGCCAGCAGCCCTTTTTCTTTTATGACAGGGGTCGAGCAGCCCCAGCATTTT.